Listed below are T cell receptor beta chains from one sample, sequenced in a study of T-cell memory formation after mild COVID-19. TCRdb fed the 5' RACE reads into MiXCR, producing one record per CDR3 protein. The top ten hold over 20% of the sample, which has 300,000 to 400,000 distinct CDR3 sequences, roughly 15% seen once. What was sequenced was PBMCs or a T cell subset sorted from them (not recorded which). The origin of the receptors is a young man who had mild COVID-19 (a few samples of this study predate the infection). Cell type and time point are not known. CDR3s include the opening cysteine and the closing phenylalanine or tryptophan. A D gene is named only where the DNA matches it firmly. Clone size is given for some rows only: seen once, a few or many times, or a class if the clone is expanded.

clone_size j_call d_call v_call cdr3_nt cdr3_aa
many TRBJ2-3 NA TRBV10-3 TGTGCCATCAGTGAGTCCGTTGACAAACTCACAGATACGCAGTATTTT CAISESVDKLTDTQYF
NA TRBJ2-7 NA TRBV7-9 TGTGCCAGCAGCTTAGCCTGGTCGGGGTCTGGAGAGTACTTC CASSLAWSGSGEYF
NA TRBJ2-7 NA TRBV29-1 TGCAGCGCTGCAGAGGTTTACGAGCAGTACTTC CSAAEVYEQYF
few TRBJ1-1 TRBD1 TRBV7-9 TGTGCCAGCAGCTTTGCGGGACAGGGGAACACTGAAGCTTTCTTT CASSFAGQGNTEAFF
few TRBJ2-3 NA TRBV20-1 TGCAGTGCCATAAGACAGCCGGGTGCTGATACGCAGTATTTT CSAIRQPGADTQYF
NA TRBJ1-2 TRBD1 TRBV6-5 TGTGCCAGCAGCCTGACGTCCCCGGGACAGGGTAGAGGGTGGACTAACTATGGCTACACCTTC CASSLTSPGQGRGWTNYGYTF
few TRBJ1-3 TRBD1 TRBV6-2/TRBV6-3 TGTGCCAGCGGACCATCCGGGACAGCCTTCTCTGGAAACACCATATATTTT CASGPSGTAFSGNTIYF
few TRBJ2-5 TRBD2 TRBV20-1 TGCAGTGGACTAGCCACAATAGGGTATGGGGAGACCCAGTACTTC CSGLATIGYGETQYF
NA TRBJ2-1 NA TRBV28 TGTGCCAGCAGTAGTTGGACAGTGAACTACAATGAGCAGTTCTTC CASSSWTVNYNEQFF
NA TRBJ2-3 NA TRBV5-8 TGTGCCAGCAGCCGTAGCGCAGATACGCAGTATTTT CASSRSADTQYF
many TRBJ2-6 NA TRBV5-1 TGCGCCAGCAGCCGGAACCCTCGGGACATCTCTGGGGCCAACGTCCTGACTTTC CASSRNPRDISGANVLTF
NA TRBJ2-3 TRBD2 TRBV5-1 TGCGCCAGCAGCTTGGGGATGACTAGCGGGGGGCGCGATACGCAGTATTTT CASSLGMTSGGRDTQYF
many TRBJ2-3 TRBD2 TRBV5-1 TGCGCCAGCAGCTTGTCCGGGGGGGGGACAGATACGCAGTATTTT CASSLSGGGTDTQYF
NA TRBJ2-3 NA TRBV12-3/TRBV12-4 TGTGCCAGCACCCTGACAACCTACACAGATACGCAGTATTTT CASTLTTYTDTQYF
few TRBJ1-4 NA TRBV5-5 TGTGCCAGCAGCTTTTATGTGAATGAAAAACTGTTTTTT CASSFYVNEKLFF
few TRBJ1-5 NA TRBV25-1 TGTGCCAGCAGGGGAGGAGGCTACGCGCCCCAGCATTTT CASRGGGYAPQHF
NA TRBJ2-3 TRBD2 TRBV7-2 TGTGCCAGCAGCTTTATAGCGGGACCCACAGATACGCAGTATTTT CASSFIAGPTDTQYF
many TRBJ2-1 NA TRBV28 TGTGCCAGCAGTACCGGGACACCCTTTTACTACGAGCAGTTCTTC CASSTGTPFYYEQFF
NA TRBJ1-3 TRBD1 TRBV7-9 TGTGCCAGCAGCTCGGACAGGGGCGATGGAAACACCATATATTTT CASSSDRGDGNTIYF
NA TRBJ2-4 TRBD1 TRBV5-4 TGTGCCAGCAGCTCGCAAACAGGGGGTCGGGACATTCAGTACTTC CASSSQTGGRDIQYF
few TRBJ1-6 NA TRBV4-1 TGCGCCAGCAGCCATGTCGGAAATTCACCCCTCCACTTT CASSHVGNSPLHF
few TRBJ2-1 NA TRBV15 TGTGCCACCAGCAGGGCCCACAATGAGCAGTTCTTC CATSRAHNEQFF
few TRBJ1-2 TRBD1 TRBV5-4 TGTGCCAGCAGCTTACAGGGGGCTAGCTATGGCTACACCTTC CASSLQGASYGYTF
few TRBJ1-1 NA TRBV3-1 TGTGCCAGCAGCCAGGGGCTCGTTGGGACTGAAGCTTTCTTT CASSQGLVGTEAFF
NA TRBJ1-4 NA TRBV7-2 TGTGCCAGCAGCCCTCGATGGACAGTGTCTGGTTTCGGTGGAAAACTGTTTTTT CASSPRWTVSGFGGKLFF
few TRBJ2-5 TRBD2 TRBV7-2 TGTGCCAGCACCACCCTGTCTCGGGGGGGCCGAGAGACCCAGTACTTC CASTTLSRGGRETQYF
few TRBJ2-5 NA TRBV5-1 TGCGCCAGCAGCTTGTTCTACCAAGAGACCCAGTACTTC CASSLFYQETQYF
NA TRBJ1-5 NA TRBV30 TGTGCCTGGAGTTGGTCAGGAGGAAATCAGCCCCAGCATTTT CAWSWSGGNQPQHF
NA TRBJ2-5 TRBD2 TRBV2 TGTGCCAGCAGAGGCGTAGCGGGGCCACAAGAGACCCAGTACTTC CASRGVAGPQETQYF
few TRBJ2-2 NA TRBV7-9 TGTGCCAGCAGCGCCAGGGGGGCTACCGGGGAGCTGTTTTTT CASSARGATGELFF
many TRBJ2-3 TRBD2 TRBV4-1 TGCGCCAGCAGCCAAGGGGGACTAGCGAGAGATACGCAGTATTTT CASSQGGLARDTQYF
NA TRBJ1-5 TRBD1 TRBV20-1 TGCAGTGCTGACCGGACAGGGGTAAGCAATCAGCCCCAGCATTTT CSADRTGVSNQPQHF
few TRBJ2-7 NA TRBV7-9 TGTGCCAGCAGCCAAAGACCTACTGGTTCCTACGAGCAGTACTTC CASSQRPTGSYEQYF
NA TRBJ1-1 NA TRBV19 TGTGCCAGTAGCCCCTGGGTGGGCAGGGGCCCTTTGAACACTGAAGCTTTCTTT CASSPWVGRGPLNTEAFF
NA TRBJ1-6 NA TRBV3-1 TGTGCCAGCAGCCAAGCGGGAAGGGATTCACCCCTCCACTTT CASSQAGRDSPLHF
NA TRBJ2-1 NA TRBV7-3 TGTGCCAGCAGCCCGATGGGGGCCCTCACCAATGAGCAGTTCTTC CASSPMGALTNEQFF
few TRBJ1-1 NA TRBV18 TGTGCCAGCTCACCTGGCGGCGGCCGGATGAACACTGAAGCTTTCTTT CASSPGGGRMNTEAFF
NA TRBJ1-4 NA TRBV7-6 TGTGCCAGCAGCTTGGAGGGCCAAGCGGAAAAACTGTTTTTT CASSLEGQAEKLFF
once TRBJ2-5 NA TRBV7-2 TGTGCCAGCAGCCCGCAAGGGACGCAAGAGACCCAGTACTTC CASSPQGTQETQYF
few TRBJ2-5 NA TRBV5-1 TGCGCCAGCAGGGACAATCAAGAGACCCAGTACTTC CASRDNQETQYF
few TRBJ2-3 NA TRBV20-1 TGCAGTGCCTGGCTAAACACAGATACGCAGTATTTT CSAWLNTDTQYF
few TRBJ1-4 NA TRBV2 TGTGCCAGCAGCCAGGGATTTAATGAAAAACTGTTTTTT CASSQGFNEKLFF
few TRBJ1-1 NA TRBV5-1 TGCGCCAGCAGCTCCGGGACCTTAGACACTGAAGCTTTCTTT CASSSGTLDTEAFF
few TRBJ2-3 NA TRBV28 TGTGCCAGCAGTTTAGGAGGGGGGAAGACAGATACGCAGTATTTT CASSLGGGKTDTQYF
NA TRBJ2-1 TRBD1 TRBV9 TGTGCCAGCAGCCGACAGGGGGCAGGGATCAATGAGCAGTTCTTC CASSRQGAGINEQFF
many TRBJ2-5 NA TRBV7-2 TGTGCCAGCAATTCCGTGGGGGGGCCGGGAGAGACCCAGTACTTC CASNSVGGPGETQYF
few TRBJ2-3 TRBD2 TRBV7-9 TGTGCCAGCGTCAAGCGGGGTAGGACAGATACGCAGTATTTT CASVKRGRTDTQYF
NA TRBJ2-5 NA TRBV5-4 TGTGCCAGCAGCTTACCGGCTCAAGAGACCCAGTACTTC CASSLPAQETQYF
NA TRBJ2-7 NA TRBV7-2 TGTGCCAGCAGCTACAATGGACGGAGAACCTACGAGCAGTACTTC CASSYNGRRTYEQYF
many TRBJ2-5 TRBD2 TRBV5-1 TGCGCCAGCAGCTCGGGACTAGCGGTAGAGACCCAGTACTTC CASSSGLAVETQYF
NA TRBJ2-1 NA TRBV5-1 TGCGCCAGCAGCTATAGCAGCCCATGGGGTGAGCAGTTCTTC CASSYSSPWGEQFF
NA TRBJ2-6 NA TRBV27 TGTGCCAGCAGTTTATTTCCAGGGCCCTCTGGGGCCAACGTCCTGACTTTC CASSLFPGPSGANVLTF
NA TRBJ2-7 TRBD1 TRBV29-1 TGCAGCGTATGGGGACAGGGTGGGAACGAGCAGTACTTC CSVWGQGGNEQYF
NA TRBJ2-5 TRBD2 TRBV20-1 TGCAGTGCTAGCGTTGCGGGGGGGGAACAAGAGACCCAGTACTTC CSASVAGGEQETQYF
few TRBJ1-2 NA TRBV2 TGTGCCAGCAGTCGTGCCCCCGGGACGCCAGACTATGGCTACACCTTC CASSRAPGTPDYGYTF
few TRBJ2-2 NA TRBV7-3 TGTGCCAGCAGCTTAACCCGCCGGACAGAAGAACGCGGGGAGCTGTTTTTT CASSLTRRTEERGELFF
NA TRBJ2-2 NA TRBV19 TGTGCCAGTAGCCCGACTAGTTTGATCACCGGGGAGCTGTTTTTT CASSPTSLITGELFF
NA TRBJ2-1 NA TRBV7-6 TGTGCCAGCAATAGGGGGATCGGGTACAATGAGCAGTTCTTC CASNRGIGYNEQFF
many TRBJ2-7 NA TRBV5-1 TGCGCCAGCAGCTTACAACACGGCTACGAGCAGTACTTC CASSLQHGYEQYF